Below are 15 T cell receptor beta chains sequenced from a single sample in a study of OX40 agonist ivuxolimab in advanced cancers. Produced via immunoSEQ multiplex PCR; TCRdb's table is partial and in-frame only. The data show fewer than 50,000 clones, approximately 80% seen once. The sequences come from CD4+ or CD8+ T cells sorted from blood, collected in a trial of the OX40 agonist ivuxolimab. These receptor sequences come from an adult with an advanced solid tumor such as melanoma, head and neck, liver or kidney cancer.

The V call is TRBV2, the J call TRBJ2-5; D remains unclear. The germline CDR1 and CDR2 sequences are SNHLY and FYNNEI. The CDR3 has 15 residues. Trimming removed 2 bases at V and 2 bases at J, with 12 bases between. The CDR3 DNA sequence: TGTGCCAGCAGTGAAAACGGGCAGCGTCAAGAGACCCAGTACTTC. Amino acids: CASSENGQRQETQYF.

This sequence joins TRBV5-1 and TRBJ1-1, with D maybe TRBD1 (5 bases). V was cut by 1 base and J by 6 bases, with 13 bases left in between. Germline CDR1 and CDR2: SGHRS and YFSETQ. The CDR3 runs to 14 residues. The CDR3 is CASSLSQGNAEAFF. In DNA, the CDR3 is TGCGCCAGCAGCTTGTCGCAGGGCAACGCTGAAGCTTTCTTT.

The V and J genes are TRBV7-2 and TRBJ2-7; 9 bases map to TRBD2. Per germline, CDR1 SGHTA and CDR2 FQGNSA. The length of the CDR3 is 14 residues. V was clipped by 2 bases and J by 3 bases; unmatched bases: 2. The CDR3 bases are TGTGCCAGCAGCTTACCGACTAGCGGCTACGAGCAGTACTTC. Encoded protein: CASSLPTSGYEQYF.

The rearrangement uses TRBV4-1 and TRBJ2-5, with TRBD2 matching 12 bases. Germline V CDR1 and CDR2: MGHRA, YSYEKL. Unmatched junction bases numbered 9, after V lost 2 bases and J lost 5 bases. The CDR3 loop spans 17 amino acids. CDR3 protein: CASSQSSTSGSGETQYF. CDR3 nucleotide sequence: TGCGCCAGCAGCCAATCATCGACTAGCGGGAGTGGGGAGACCCAGTACTTC.

This sequence joins TRBV28 and TRBJ1-6; tentatively, D is TRBD1 (6 bases). CDR1 MDHEN and CDR2 SYDVKM come from the germline V gene. This CDR3 region has 16 residues. V lost 6 bases and J 5 bases, leaving 17 bases between the germline ends. CDR3 amino acids: CASSRPYGGNNSPLHF. The CDR3 bases are TGTGCCAGCAGCCGTCCCTATGGGGGCAATAATTCACCCCTCCACTTT.

V and J are TRBV6-6 and TRBJ2-2; the match to TRBD1 covers 8 bases. V trimming: 6 bases; J trimming: 4 bases; junction bases outside the gene matches: 4. CDR1 and CDR2 from the germline V gene are MNHNY and SVGAGI (reference sequence). This CDR3 has 14 amino acids. The CDR3 loop reads CASSPDRVTGELFF. CDR3 in DNA: TGTGCCAGCAGCCCGGACAGGGTCACCGGGGAGCTGTTTTTT.

The genes are TRBV6-5 and TRBJ2-7, with TRBD1 matching 8 bases. From germline, CDR1 is MNHEY and CDR2 SVGAGI. The CDR3 loop spans 14 amino acids. V trimming: 6 bases; J trimming: 5 bases; junction bases outside the gene matches: 9. The CDR3 loop reads CASSSPGQANEQYF. CDR3 DNA sequence: TGTGCCAGCAGCTCACCGGGACAGGCCAACGAGCAGTACTTC.

V is TRBV2 and J is TRBJ1-1; TRBD1 might be the D (5 bases). V was pared by 6 bases and J by 3 bases, with 11 bases between. CDR1 SNHLY and CDR2 FYNNEI come from the germline V gene. The CDR3 is 13 amino acids. The CDR3 reads CASRYQGYTEAFF. The CDR3 DNA reads as TGTGCCAGCAGGTACCAGGGCTACACTGAAGCTTTCTTT. Full variable domain (rest looked up from reference TRBV2 and TRBJ1-1): EPEVTQTPSHQVTQMGQEVILRCVPISNHLYFYWYRQILGQKVEFLVSFYNNEISEKSEIFDDQFSVERPDGSNFTLKIRSTKLEDSAMYFCASRYQGYTEAFFGQGTRLTVV.

The chain carries TRBV18 and TRBJ1-5; possible D gene TRBD1, 6 bases. This CDR3 has 14 residues. Deletions cut 4 bases from V and 5 bases from J, with 12 bases between. Germline CDR1 and CDR2: KGHSH and LQKENI. CDR3 amino acids: CASSLKAGDQPQHF. CDR3 DNA: TGTGCCAGCTCACTTAAGGCAGGGGATCAGCCCCAGCATTTT.

The V and J genes are TRBV28 and TRBJ1-1; the D gene is possibly TRBD1 (5 bases). CDR3 length: 13 amino acids. Trimming pared 6 bases from V and 5 bases from J, leaving 13 bases between. Germline-derived CDR1 and CDR2 are MDHEN and SYDVKM. In DNA form, the CDR3 reads TGTGCCAGCAGCTCATCCCGGGGGACTGAAGCTTTCTTT. Protein: CASSSSRGTEAFF.

The chain couples TRBV5-1 to TRBJ1-1; 8 bases are a match to TRBD1. There are 14 residues in the CDR3. With 4 bases clipped from V and 1 base from J, the junction kept 3 bases outside the gene matches. CDR1 is SGHRS, CDR2 YFSETQ, per germline. CDR3 sequence reads: CASSAGQENTEAFF. CDR3 nucleotides: TGCGCCAGCAGCGCGGGACAGGAGAACACTGAAGCTTTCTTT.

The gene calls are TRBV15 and TRBJ1-1; perhaps TRBD1 as D (6 bases). V shed 0 bases and J shed 5 bases, with 10 bases lying between them. The CDR3 extends over 14 amino acids. CDR1 is LNHNV, CDR2 YYDKDF, per germline (reference sequence). The CDR3 region has the DNA TGTGCCACCAGCAGAGACAGGGGAAGGACTGAAGCTTTCTTT. Protein product: CATSRDRGRTEAFF.

V is TRBV4-1 and J is TRBJ2-5, with TRBD2 matching 8 bases. Looked up from germline, CDR1 is MGHRA and CDR2 is YSYEKL. The V gene end was trimmed by 0 bases and the J gene end by 2 bases; junction bases not matched to a gene: 8. This CDR3 contains 17 residues. In DNA form, the CDR3 reads TGCGCCAGCAGCCAAGATGTTCTAGCGGGTTTTCAAGAGACCCAGTACTTC. This encodes CASSQDVLAGFQETQYF.

The chain joins TRBV28 to TRBJ1-4; no clear D. Germline CDR1 MDHEN, CDR2 SYDVKM. V dropped 8 bases and J dropped 7 bases, with 8 bases sitting between them. The CDR3 covers 11 residues. CDR3 in DNA: TGTGCCAGCGGAACAGTTGAAAAACTGTTTTTT. Translated, it gives CASGTVEKLFF.

This clone has a single count. V gene TRBV15 combines with J gene TRBJ1-2; D remains unclear. Germline V gene data show CDR1 as LNHNV and CDR2 as YYDKDF (reference sequence). The CDR3 extends over 12 amino acids. Trimming left V 0 bases short and J 9 bases short, with 8 bases between. The DNA of the CDR3 is TGTGCCACCAGCAGAGATCGAGAGAGCTACACCTTC. It yields the protein CATSRDRESYTF.